These T cell receptor beta chains were read from a single sample in a study of cytomegalovirus exposure and HLA in healthy donors. This table comes from immunoSEQ multiplex PCR, and its TCRdb copy is limited to in-frame clones, with some not included. The data show 200,000 to 250,000 clones, with approximately 80% seen just once and roughly 0.7% held by the top ten. Sequenced material: PBMCs. The receptors derive from a boy aged 2-9 years in good health and CMV-seronegative. Both conserved end residues are part of each CDR3. Fields, in order: CDR3 length, V gene, clone size, D gene, J gene, CDR3 DNA, CDR3 protein. The D gene is left open where the match is weak. For some rows the clone size is stated as once, few or many, or as a class when expanded; others skip it.

CDR3 length: 14; V gene: TRBV6-1; clone size: few; D gene: .; J gene: TRBJ2-7; CDR3 DNA: TGTGCCAGCATAGGGGCAGGGGGGAGCTACGAGCAGTACTTC; CDR3 protein: CASIGAGGSYEQYF
CDR3 length: 20; V gene: TRBV7-3; clone size: few; D gene: .; J gene: TRBJ2-6; CDR3 DNA: TGTGCCAGCAGCTTAGATGGGGCAGGGGACCTGAGCTCTGGGGCCAACGTCCTGACTTTC; CDR3 protein: CASSLDGAGDLSSGANVLTF
CDR3 length: 13; V gene: TRBV27; clone size: .; D gene: TRBD1; J gene: TRBJ1-1; CDR3 DNA: TGTGCCAGCTACGGGACAGGGCCCACTGAAGCTTTCTTT; CDR3 protein: CASYGTGPTEAFF
CDR3 length: 14; V gene: TRBV19; clone size: once; D gene: .; J gene: TRBJ2-7; CDR3 DNA: TGTGCCAGTAGTATACCGGGAGTAGCCTACGAGCAGTACTTC; CDR3 protein: CASSIPGVAYEQYF
CDR3 length: 15; V gene: TRBV29-1; clone size: .; D gene: TRBD2; J gene: TRBJ2-3; CDR3 DNA: TGCAGCGTCTCAGAACTAGCGGGACTCACAGATACGCAGTATTTT; CDR3 protein: CSVSELAGLTDTQYF
CDR3 length: 13; V gene: TRBV6-1; clone size: .; D gene: .; J gene: TRBJ2-1; CDR3 DNA: TGTGCCAGCCTCCGGGGTTTCGGCAATGAGCAGTTCTTC; CDR3 protein: CASLRGFGNEQFF
CDR3 length: 16; V gene: TRBV5-1; clone size: .; D gene: TRBD2; J gene: TRBJ2-7; CDR3 DNA: TGCGCCAGCAGCCTATCACTAGCGGAGTACTCCTACGAGCAGTACTTC; CDR3 protein: CASSLSLAEYSYEQYF
CDR3 length: 15; V gene: TRBV27; clone size: .; D gene: TRBD1; J gene: TRBJ2-5; CDR3 DNA: TGTGCCAGCAGCGCGGGACAGGGTTTGGGGGAGACCCAGTACTTC; CDR3 protein: CASSAGQGLGETQYF
CDR3 length: 14; V gene: TRBV27; clone size: once; D gene: .; J gene: TRBJ2-7; CDR3 DNA: TGTGCCAGCAGTTCGCCAGGGTCTCACTACGAGCAGTACTTC; CDR3 protein: CASSSPGSHYEQYF
CDR3 length: 15; V gene: TRBV27; clone size: .; D gene: TRBD1; J gene: TRBJ1-5; CDR3 DNA: TGTGCCAGCACACCGGGACAGCCGAGCAATCAGCCCCAGCATTTT; CDR3 protein: CASTPGQPSNQPQHF
CDR3 length: 18; V gene: TRBV18; clone size: .; D gene: TRBD2; J gene: TRBJ2-1; CDR3 DNA: TGTGCCAGCTCACCAGGGCTAGCGGGTTTGAGCTCCTACAATGAGCAGTTCTTC; CDR3 protein: CASSPGLAGLSSYNEQFF
CDR3 length: 15; V gene: TRBV19; clone size: .; D gene: TRBD2; J gene: TRBJ2-7; CDR3 DNA: TGTGCCAGTAGCCCCGGGATAGCGGGTTCCTACGAGCAGTACTTC; CDR3 protein: CASSPGIAGSYEQYF
CDR3 length: 18; V gene: TRBV12-5; clone size: .; D gene: .; J gene: TRBJ1-2; CDR3 DNA: TGTGCTAGTGGTTTGCTTGACTCACCACACCAAACCGTTTATGGCTACACCTTC; CDR3 protein: CASGLLDSPHQTVYGYTF
CDR3 length: 16; V gene: TRBV5-1; clone size: .; D gene: .; J gene: TRBJ1-5; CDR3 DNA: TGCGCCAGCAGCTTGGGGAGTTCTAATAGCAATCAGCCCCAGCATTTT; CDR3 protein: CASSLGSSNSNQPQHF
CDR3 length: 14; V gene: TRBV2; clone size: .; D gene: .; J gene: TRBJ2-5; CDR3 DNA: TGTGCCAGCAGTGAATTCGCGGCGGTCGGTGAGCAGTACTTC; CDR3 protein: CASSEFAAVGEQYF
CDR3 length: 13; V gene: TRBV7-9; clone size: .; D gene: TRBD1; J gene: TRBJ2-1; CDR3 DNA: TGTGCCAGCAGCTGGACAGGGGAGAATGAGCAGTTCTTC; CDR3 protein: CASSWTGENEQFF
CDR3 length: 14; V gene: TRBV6-5; clone size: .; D gene: TRBD2; J gene: TRBJ2-5; CDR3 DNA: TGTGCCAGCAGTTTGACTAGCGGACAAGAGACCCAGTACTTC; CDR3 protein: CASSLTSGQETQYF
CDR3 length: 14; V gene: TRBV6-1; clone size: .; D gene: .; J gene: TRBJ1-2; CDR3 DNA: TGTGCCAGCACCGGGAGTGGGGGGGACTATGGCTACACCTTC; CDR3 protein: CASTGSGGDYGYTF
CDR3 length: 14; V gene: TRBV27; clone size: .; D gene: TRBD1; J gene: TRBJ1-2; CDR3 DNA: TGTGCCAGCAGTTTATACCGGACAGGGAATGGCTACACCTTC; CDR3 protein: CASSLYRTGNGYTF
CDR3 length: 15; V gene: TRBV7-9; clone size: few; D gene: TRBD1; J gene: TRBJ1-1; CDR3 DNA: TGTGCCAGCAGCTTAGACAGGGGGCTTAAGACTGAAGCTTTCTTT; CDR3 protein: CASSLDRGLKTEAFF
CDR3 length: 17; V gene: TRBV28; clone size: .; D gene: .; J gene: TRBJ2-1; CDR3 DNA: TGTGCCAGCAGTTCGATAGGTGAGGCGAGCTCCTACAATGAGCAGTTCTTC; CDR3 protein: CASSSIGEASSYNEQFF
CDR3 length: 18; V gene: TRBV19; clone size: .; D gene: TRBD2; J gene: TRBJ2-3; CDR3 DNA: TGTGCCAGTAGTAGAGGAGGCGGGAGGGCCGGTAGCACAGATACGCAGTATTTT; CDR3 protein: CASSRGGGRAGSTDTQYF
CDR3 length: 14; V gene: TRBV5-8; clone size: few; D gene: .; J gene: TRBJ1-1; CDR3 DNA: TGTGCCAGCAGCTTGGACGTGGGGCCGGGTGAAGCTTTCTTT; CDR3 protein: CASSLDVGPGEAFF